The 7 T cell receptor beta chains reported below all come from one sample, sequenced in a study of cytomegalovirus exposure and HLA in healthy donors. Sequenced by immunoSEQ multiplex PCR; TCRdb stores in-frame clones only, minus some. The sample consists of fewer than 150,000 clones, 75% to 90% of them appearing once. The sequenced sample consisted of PBMCs. The receptors derive from a man younger than 35 in good health and CMV-seropositive.

This clone was seen once. V usage is TRBV10-3 and J usage is TRBJ1-4; 7 nucleotides match TRBD1. The germline V gene has CDR1 ENHRY and CDR2 SYGVKD. The CDR3 consists of 15 residues. V gave up 3 bases and J gave up 6 bases; unmatched junction bases: 7. The CDR3 is CAISEAGRGDEKLFF. The CDR3 region has the DNA TGTGCCATCAGTGAAGCGGGCAGGGGGGATGAAAAACTGTTTTTT.

V gene TRBV7-6 combines with J gene TRBJ2-1; 11 bases agree with TRBD1. CDR3 length: 16 amino acids. Germline assignment: CDR1 SGHVS and CDR2 FNYEAQ. V was clipped by 5 bases and J by 3 bases; unmatched bases: 6. CDR3 amino acids: CASSPGQGAFYNEQFF. In DNA, the CDR3 is TGTGCCAGCAGCCCAGGACAGGGGGCTTTCTACAATGAGCAGTTCTTC.

The genes are TRBV28 and TRBJ2-7; a possible D gene is TRBD2 (5 bases). The CDR3 consists of 15 residues. Trimming removed 8 bases at V and 5 bases at J, with 22 bases between. The germline V gene encodes CDR1 MDHEN and CDR2 SYDVKM. The CDR3 DNA reads TGTGCCAGCGCCGGAATTCCCGGACTTTCCCACGAGCAGTACTTC. Residues: CASAGIPGLSHEQYF.

This clone is a singleton in its sample. V and J are TRBV4-1 and TRBJ1-6, with 7 bases fitting TRBD1. V was clipped by 1 base and J by 5 bases; unmatched bases: 5. The CDR3 covers 16 residues. Germline CDR1 MGHRA, CDR2 YSYEKL. The CDR3, as DNA: TGCGCCAGCAGCCAAGTTGTCAGGGGGGATAATTCACCCCTCCACTTT. It encodes CASSQVVRGDNSPLHF.

The chain employs TRBV7-2 and TRBJ1-1; 8 nucleotides match TRBD1. Germline assignment: CDR1 SGHTA and CDR2 FQGNSA. CDR3 length: 14 residues. Trimming at V came to 6 bases and at J to 3 bases, leaving 6 bases not matched to a gene. The CDR3 reads CASSSGGRDTEAFF. Written as DNA, the CDR3 is TGTGCCAGCAGTTCAGGGGGCCGGGACACTGAAGCTTTCTTT.

The gene calls are TRBV6-5 and TRBJ1-1, with D possibly TRBD1 on 5 matching bases. V was pared by 5 bases and J by 9 bases, with 13 bases between. Germline V gives CDR1 MNHEY, CDR2 SVGAGI. The length of the CDR3 is 12 residues. DNA of the CDR3: TGTGCCAGCAGTGCCGTTAGGGGTAAAGCTTTCTTT. It codes for CASSAVRGKAFF.

Only a few counts were recorded for this clone. Other DNA sequences in this specimen translate into the identical CDR3. The chain recombines TRBV27 with TRBJ1-2, with no clear D. The germline CDR1 and CDR2 sequences are MNHEY and SMNVEV (reference sequence). Trimming took off 4 bases at V and 7 bases at J, with 10 bases between the two ends. This CDR3 has 12 amino acids. The CDR3 nucleotides read TGTGCCAGCAGTTCAACGGGAGGTGGCTACACCTTC. It codes for CASSSTGGGYTF.